The 23 T cell receptor beta chains given below trace back to one sample, sequenced in a study of CD8+ T cells in alopecia areata. As the sequencing template, cDNA was produced by extracting RNA and reverse transcribing it. Using immunoSEQ multiplex PCR, the repertoire was profiled, and TCRdb retains in-frame clones only, with some absent. The repertoire includes some 130,000 clones, 45% to 50% of them detected once, and around 20% sits in the top ten. This sample comprised CD8+ T cells sorted from blood, obtained at week 0. The receptor source for this set is a human donor with alopecia areata.

The table lists this clone with a count of one. V gene TRBV4-1 combines with J gene TRBJ2-2; weak D call: TRBD2 (5 bases). The CDR3 runs 15 residues. Trimming took 0 bases from V and 6 from J, leaving 11 bases between them. Germline V lookup: CDR1 MGHRA, CDR2 YSYEKL. CDR3 DNA sequence: TGCGCCAGCAGCCAAGATCTCCCTAGCTCCGGGGAGCTGTTTTTT. Translating it yields CASSQDLPSSGELFF.

The chain has TRBV5-6 and TRBJ2-1; TRBD1 agrees at 10 bases. CDR3 length: 15 residues. V lost 0 bases and J lost 4; bases outside the gene matches: 1. Germline CDR1 reads SGHDT; CDR2 reads YYEEEE. CDR3 sequence reads: CASSLGTGGYNEQFF. The CDR3 DNA follows: TGTGCCAGCAGCTTGGGGACAGGGGGATACAATGAGCAGTTCTTC.

This clone was found a few times. This likely reflects a read error, since a far larger clone is one base away. Other DNA sequences in the sample encode the same CDR3. The chain is built from TRBV4-1 and TRBJ2-5, with TRBD2 matching 9 bases. In germline, CDR1 is MGHRA, CDR2 YSYEKL. With 0 bases clipped from V and 1 base from J, the junction kept 0 bases outside the gene matches. This CDR3 is 15 amino acids long. DNA of the CDR3: TGCGCCAGCAGCCAAGAGCGGGGGGGCCAAGAGACCCAGTACTTC. Its protein is CASSQERGGQETQYF.

This clone was counted once. The rearrangement joins TRBV4-1 to TRBJ2-7, with 8 bases lining up with TRBD1. Germline V gene lookup returns CDR1 MGHRA and CDR2 YSYEKL. The CDR3 contains 17 residues. V shed 0 bases and J 2 bases; nucleotides not matched to a gene: 9. The CDR3 is CASSQDSRTGSTYEQYF. The CDR3 coding sequence is TGCGCCAGCAGCCAAGATAGCAGGACAGGGAGTACCTACGAGCAGTACTTC.

The table lists this clone with a few counts. The rearrangement links TRBV7-6 to TRBJ2-5, with a possible D match to TRBD2 (5 bases). The germline V gene has CDR1 SGHVS and CDR2 FNYEAQ. The CDR3 length is 13 residues. The ends were cut back, 4 bases at V and 2 bases at J, with 8 bases in the middle. CDR3 nucleotides: TGTGCCAGCAGCTCCGGGGAACAAGAGACCCAGTACTTC. Protein: CASSSGEQETQYF.

Only one count was recorded for this clone. The gene calls are TRBV30 and TRBJ2-1; TRBD1 or TRBD2 may be the D gene (5 bases each). V was trimmed by 0 bases and J by 6 bases, leaving 12 bases between them. This CDR3 is 14 amino acids long. CDR1 GTSNPN and CDR2 SVGIG come from the germline V gene (reference sequence). DNA of the CDR3: TGTGCCTGGAGTGTACTCGAGGGGATCAATGAGCAGTTCTTC. Translation gives CAWSVLEGINEQFF.

In this sample, this clone turned up a few times. The rearrangement uses TRBV19 and TRBJ1-2; D ambiguous. CDR3 size: 15 residues. V gave up 3 bases and J gave up 8 bases, with 19 bases separating them. Germline loops: CDR1 LNHDA, CDR2 SQIVND (reference sequence). The CDR3 DNA is TGTGCCAGTAGTATTTTACGGCGAACGGGGATAGGCTACACCTTC. As protein: CASSILRRTGIGYTF.

In its sample, this clone was seen a few times. The chain recombines TRBV11-2 with TRBJ2-5, with TRBD2 identical over 8 bases. Losses at the gene ends were 3 bases for V and 5 bases for J; bases not matched to a gene: 17. CDR1 and CDR2 (germline): SGHAT, FQNNGV. The CDR3 is 18 amino acids. Here the CDR3 DNA reads TGTGCCAGCAGCTTTCCCCTCTCGGGGGGGGCGCAACCGGAGACCCAGTACTTC. Residues: CASSFPLSGGAQPETQYF.

This clone came up a few times. The genes are TRBV4-3 and TRBJ2-3; D gene unclear. The length of the CDR3 is 14 residues. The V end was cut by 0 bases, the J end by 7 bases, with 11 bases between. Germline V gives CDR1 LGHNA, CDR2 YSLEER. The CDR3 DNA sequence: TGCGCCAGCAGCCAAGATCTCGAGCTTTATACGCAGTATTTT. As protein: CASSQDLELYTQYF.

This clone was found a few times. The V call is TRBV29-1, the J call TRBJ2-3; 11 positions agree with TRBD2. CDR3 length: 17 amino acids. Looked up from germline, CDR1 is SQVTM and CDR2 is ANQGSEA. J gave up 3 bases and V 4 bases, and 12 bases lay outside the gene matches. CDR3 loop: CSVGPGPGTSGTDTQYF. DNA of the CDR3: TGCAGCGTTGGCCCAGGCCCAGGGACTAGCGGAACAGATACGCAGTATTTT.

J is TRBJ2-7 and V is TRBV15; a weak D match, TRBD2 (6 bases). V gave up 5 bases and J gave up 1 base, with 12 bases separating them. The CDR3 consists of 14 residues. Germline V gives CDR1 LNHNV, CDR2 YYDKDF (reference sequence). The CDR3 is CATSPGGESYEQYF. As DNA, the CDR3 is TGTGCCACCAGCCCAGGCGGGGAGTCCTACGAGCAGTACTTC.

The rearrangement links TRBV18 to TRBJ2-7; D is undetermined. Trimming stripped 3 bases from V and 1 base from J, with 13 bases between. In germline, CDR1 is KGHSH, CDR2 LQKENI. This CDR3 is built from 15 residues. The CDR3 loop reads CASSPAYEASYEQYF. The CDR3 nucleotides read TGTGCCAGCTCACCCGCGTACGAGGCGTCCTACGAGCAGTACTTC.

The chain links TRBV5-4 to TRBJ2-5; TRBD2 agrees at 11 bases. The CDR3 totals 18 residues. V lost 4 bases to trimming and J lost 5 bases; unmatched junction nucleotides: 16. Per germline, CDR1 SGHNT and CDR2 YYREEE (reference sequence). CDR3: CASSPGVAGGPWGETQYF. CDR3 coding DNA: TGTGCCAGCAGCCCCGGGGTAGCGGGGGGGCCATGGGGGGAGACCCAGTACTTC. Filled out from reference TRBV5-4 and TRBJ2-5, the complete variable domain reads ETGVTQSPTHLIKTRGQQVTLRCSSQSGHNTVSWYQQALGQGPQFIFQYYREEENGRGNFPPRFSGLQFPNYSSELNVNALELDDSALYLCASSPGVAGGPWGETQYFGPGTRLLVL.

This clone was observed at least ten times. This sequence joins TRBV19 and TRBJ2-1; 7 bases map to TRBD1. Germline V gene sequence: CDR1 LNHDA, CDR2 SQIVND (reference sequence). V lost 5 bases to trimming and J lost 3 bases; unmatched junction nucleotides: 4. CDR3 length: 14 amino acids. CDR3: CASSAGQDYNEQFF. The CDR3 DNA reads as TGTGCCAGTAGTGCAGGACAGGACTACAATGAGCAGTTCTTC.

This clone was seen only once. The J gene is TRBJ1-2, the V gene TRBV4-1; 11 nucleotides match TRBD1. The germline V gene has CDR1 MGHRA and CDR2 YSYEKL. This CDR3 is 15 amino acids long. V trimming: 5 bases; J trimming: 4 bases; junction bases outside the gene matches: 6. DNA for the CDR3: TGCGCCAGCAGCAAAGGACAGGGGGCCAGCTATGGCTACACCTTC. Protein sequence: CASSKGQGASYGYTF.

This sequence joins TRBV29-1 and TRBJ1-6; D may be TRBD1 (5 bases). The CDR3 has 16 amino acids. The germline V gene has CDR1 SQVTM and CDR2 ANQGSEA. The CDR3 region is CRRQRGRKRVDSPLHF. The CDR3 DNA is TGCAGACGACAAAGGGGACGGAAAAGAGTGGATTCACCCCTCCACTTT.

The chain links TRBV5-6 to TRBJ2-5; the D gene is possibly TRBD1 (6 bases). The germline CDR1 and CDR2 sequences are SGHDT and YYEEEE. This CDR3 comprises 13 residues. The V end lost 4 bases, the J end lost 2 bases, and 9 bases lay between the germline ends. Here the CDR3 reads CASSPDRQETQYF. The CDR3 region has the DNA TGTGCCAGCAGCCCCGACAGGCAAGAGACCCAGTACTTC.

The chain links TRBV19 to TRBJ2-7; D remains unclear. This CDR3 contains 14 residues. Trimming pared 3 bases from V and 2 bases from J, leaving 11 bases between. CDR1 is LNHDA and CDR2 is SQIVND in the germline V gene (reference sequence). CDR3 protein: CASSMGRRTYEQYF. For the CDR3, the DNA is TGTGCCAGTAGTATGGGTCGGCGAACCTACGAGCAGTACTTC. The full variable domain, in which reference TRBV19 and TRBJ2-7 provide the parts outside the CDR3, is DGGITQSPKYLFRKEGQNVTLSCEQNLNHDAMYWYRQDPGQGLRLIYYSQIVNDFQKGDIAEGYSVSREKKESFPLTVTSAQKNPTAFYLCASSMGRRTYEQYFGPGTRLTVT.

This sequence joins TRBV4-1 and TRBJ2-4; D is undetermined. The V gene lost 5 bases and the J gene lost 1 base, with 9 bases spanning the gap. The germline gives CDR1 MGHRA, CDR2 YSYEKL. The CDR3 consists of 14 residues. CDR3 protein: CASSSVRAKNIQYF. Written as DNA, the CDR3 is TGCGCCAGCAGCTCCGTACGGGCCAAAAACATTCAGTACTTC.

The chain links TRBV29-1 to TRBJ2-7, with unresolved D. The CDR3 sequence is 14 residues long. V was trimmed by 1 base and J by 3 bases, leaving 13 bases between them. The germline V gene has CDR1 SQVTM and CDR2 ANQGSEA. The CDR3 sequence is CSVEGPADSYEQYF. The CDR3 nucleotides read TGCAGCGTTGAAGGTCCGGCAGATAGCTACGAGCAGTACTTC.

This clone was counted only a few times. Distinct nucleotide sequences in the sample also encode this CDR3. The chain couples TRBV29-1 to TRBJ2-5; D is ambiguous. V lost 1 base and J 4 bases, leaving 1 base between the germline ends. The CDR3 is 10 residues long. CDR1 and CDR2 (germline): SQVTM, ANQGSEA. Here the CDR3 reads CSVEGETQYF. As DNA, the CDR3 is TGCAGCGTTGAAGGAGAGACCCAGTACTTC.

This sequence joins TRBV30 and TRBJ2-3; D remains ambiguous. The CDR3 spans 13 residues. V lost 2 bases and J lost 10, with 16 bases in between. Per germline, CDR1 GTSNPN and CDR2 SVGIG (reference sequence). The CDR3 DNA reads as TGTGCCTGGAGTCAATCCGGGCTTGGTTCGCAGTATTTT. Translating it yields CAWSQSGLGSQYF.

The J gene is TRBJ1-6, the V gene TRBV11-2; D ambiguous. Trimming removed 5 bases from V and 8 bases from J, with 4 bases in between. The V gene's germline CDR1 is SGHAT and CDR2 FQNNGV. This CDR3 has 11 residues. The chain's CDR3 is CASSHYSPLHF. The CDR3 DNA follows: TGTGCCAGCAGCCACTATTCACCCCTCCACTTT. The variable domain in full, with the rest retrieved from reference TRBV11-2 and TRBJ1-6, is EAGVAQSPRYKIIEKRQSVAFWCNPISGHATLYWYQQILGQGPKLLIQFQNNGVVDDSQLPKDRFSAERLKGVDSTLKIQPAKLEDSAVYLCASSHYSPLHFGNGTRLTVT.